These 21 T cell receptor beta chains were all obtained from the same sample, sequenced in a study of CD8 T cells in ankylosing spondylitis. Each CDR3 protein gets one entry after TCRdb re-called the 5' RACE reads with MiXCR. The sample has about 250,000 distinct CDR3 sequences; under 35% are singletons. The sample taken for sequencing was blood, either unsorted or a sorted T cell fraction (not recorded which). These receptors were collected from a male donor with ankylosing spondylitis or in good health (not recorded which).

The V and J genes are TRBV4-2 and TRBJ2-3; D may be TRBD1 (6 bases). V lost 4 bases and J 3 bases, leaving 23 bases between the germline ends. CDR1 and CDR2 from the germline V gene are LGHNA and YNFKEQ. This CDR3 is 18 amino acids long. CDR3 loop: CASSLPPGSGQSTDTQYF. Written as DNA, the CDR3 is TGTGCCAGCAGCCTGCCCCCTGGGTCGGGACAATCTACAGATACGCAGTATTTT.

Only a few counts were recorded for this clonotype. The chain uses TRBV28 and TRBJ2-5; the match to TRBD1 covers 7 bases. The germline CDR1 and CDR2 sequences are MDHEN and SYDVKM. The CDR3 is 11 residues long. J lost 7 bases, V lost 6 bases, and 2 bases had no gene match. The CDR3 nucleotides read TGTGCCAGCAGGTCAGGGGGGACCCAGTACTTC. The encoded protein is CASRSGGTQYF.

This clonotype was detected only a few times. The CDR3 loop reads CASSLGAGIEEKLFF. CDR3 sequence (DNA): TGTGCCAGCAGCTTGGGGGCTGGAATTGAAGAAAAACTGTTTTTT. The rearrangement links TRBV5-8 to TRBJ1-4, with unresolved D. The CDR3 consists of 15 residues. CDR1 and CDR2 from the germline V gene are SGHTS and YDEGEE. Trimming cost V 0 bases and J 8 bases, with 14 bases left between them.

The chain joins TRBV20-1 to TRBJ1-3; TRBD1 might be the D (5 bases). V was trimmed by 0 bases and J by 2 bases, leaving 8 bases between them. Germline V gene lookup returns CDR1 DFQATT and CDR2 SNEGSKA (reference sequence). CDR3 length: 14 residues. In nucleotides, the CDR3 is TGCAGTGCTAGAGATAAAGGGGCTGGAAACACCATATATTTT. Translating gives CSARDKGAGNTIYF.

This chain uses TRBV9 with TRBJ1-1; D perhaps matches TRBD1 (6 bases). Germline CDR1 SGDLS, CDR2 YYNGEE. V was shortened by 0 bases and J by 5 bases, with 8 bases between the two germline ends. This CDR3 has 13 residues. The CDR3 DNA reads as TGTGCCAGCAGCGTAGAAGGGGGGACTGAAGCTTTCTTT. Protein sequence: CASSVEGGTEAFF.

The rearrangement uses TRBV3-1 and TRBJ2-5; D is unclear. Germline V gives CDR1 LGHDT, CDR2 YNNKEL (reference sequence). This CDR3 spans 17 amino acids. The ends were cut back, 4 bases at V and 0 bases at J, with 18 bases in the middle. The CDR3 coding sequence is TGTGCCAGCAGCCCTCTCCCCGCGGTCAGGCACCAAGAGACCCAGTACTTC. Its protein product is CASSPLPAVRHQETQYF.

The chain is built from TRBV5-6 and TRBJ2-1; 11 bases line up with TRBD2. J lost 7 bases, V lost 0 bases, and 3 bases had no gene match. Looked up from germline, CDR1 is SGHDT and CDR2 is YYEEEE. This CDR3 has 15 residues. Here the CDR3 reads CASSLVGTSGNEQFF. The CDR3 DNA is TGTGCCAGCAGCTTGGTCGGGACTAGCGGAAATGAGCAGTTCTTC.

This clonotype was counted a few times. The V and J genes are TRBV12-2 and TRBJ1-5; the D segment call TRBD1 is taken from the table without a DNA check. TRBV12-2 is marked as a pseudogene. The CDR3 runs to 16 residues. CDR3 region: CASRLAFQAGNQPQHF. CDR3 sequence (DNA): TGTGCAAGTCGCTTAGCCTTTCAAGCAGGGAATCAGCCCCAGCATTTT.

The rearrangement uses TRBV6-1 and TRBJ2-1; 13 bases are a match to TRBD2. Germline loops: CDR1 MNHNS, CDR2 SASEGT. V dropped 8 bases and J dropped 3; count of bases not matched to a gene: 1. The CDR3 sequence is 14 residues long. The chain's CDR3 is CASGLAGDYNEQFF. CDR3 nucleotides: TGTGCCAGCGGACTAGCGGGGGACTACAATGAGCAGTTCTTC.

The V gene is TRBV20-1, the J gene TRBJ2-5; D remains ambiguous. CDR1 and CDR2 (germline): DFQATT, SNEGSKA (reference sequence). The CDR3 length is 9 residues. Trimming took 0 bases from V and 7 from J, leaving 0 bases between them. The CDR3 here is CSARETQYF. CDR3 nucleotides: TGCAGTGCTAGAGAGACCCAGTACTTC.

CDR3 DNA sequence: TGCGCCAGCAGCCAGAACCCAGCACAGGGTACGGTGTGGGATACGCAGTATTTT. It encodes CASSQNPAQGTVWDTQYF. The rearrangement joins TRBV4-1 to TRBJ2-3, with D possibly TRBD1 on 6 matching bases. Per the germline V gene, CDR1 is MGHRA and CDR2 is YSYEKL. The CDR3 has 18 residues. The V gene lost 3 bases and the J gene lost 6 bases, with 25 bases spanning the gap.

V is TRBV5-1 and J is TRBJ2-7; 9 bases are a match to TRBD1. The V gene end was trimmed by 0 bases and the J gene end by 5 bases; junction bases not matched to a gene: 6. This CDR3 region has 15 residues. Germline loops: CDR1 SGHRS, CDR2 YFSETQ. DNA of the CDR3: TGCGCCAGCAGCTTGGCGGGACAGGGAACCCACGAGCAGTACTTC. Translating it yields CASSLAGQGTHEQYF.

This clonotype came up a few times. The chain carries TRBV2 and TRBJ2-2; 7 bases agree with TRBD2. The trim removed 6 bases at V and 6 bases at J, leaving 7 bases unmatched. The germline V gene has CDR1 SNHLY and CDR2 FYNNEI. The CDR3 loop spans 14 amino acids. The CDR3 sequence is CASSRGLEPGELFF. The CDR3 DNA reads TGTGCCAGCAGCCGAGGACTAGAACCCGGGGAGCTGTTTTTT.

The CDR3 DNA reads as TGTGCCAGCAGCTTAGTCAACGCGGGGGAGAACACCGGGGAGCTGTTTTTT. Its protein is CASSLVNAGENTGELFF. This rearrangement joins TRBV7-9 to TRBJ2-2, with 7 bases fitting TRBD2. J lost 1 base, V lost 1 base, and 6 bases had no gene match. This CDR3 has 17 amino acids. Germline V gene data show CDR1 as SEHNR and CDR2 as FQNEAQ (reference sequence).

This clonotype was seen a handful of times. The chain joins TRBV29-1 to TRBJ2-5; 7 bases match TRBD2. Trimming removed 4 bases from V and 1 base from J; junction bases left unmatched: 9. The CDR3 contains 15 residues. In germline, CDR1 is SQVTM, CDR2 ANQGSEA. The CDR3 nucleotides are TGCAGCGTTGGGCCTAGCGGATTATTCCAAGAGACCCAGTACTTC. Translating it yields CSVGPSGLFQETQYF.

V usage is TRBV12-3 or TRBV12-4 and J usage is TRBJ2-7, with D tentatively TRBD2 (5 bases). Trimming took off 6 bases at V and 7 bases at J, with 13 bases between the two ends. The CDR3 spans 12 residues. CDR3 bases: TGTGCCAGCAGAGGATTCACTAGGGAGCAGTACTTC. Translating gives CASRGFTREQYF.

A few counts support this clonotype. CDR3 residues: CASSLTEYYGYTF. CDR3 DNA: TGTGCCAGCAGCTTAACAGAATACTATGGCTACACCTTC. V and J are TRBV11-2 and TRBJ1-2, with D uncertain. CDR1 is SGHAT, CDR2 FQNNGV, per germline. This CDR3 is 13 amino acids long. V was cut by 2 bases and J by 3 bases, with 7 bases left in between.

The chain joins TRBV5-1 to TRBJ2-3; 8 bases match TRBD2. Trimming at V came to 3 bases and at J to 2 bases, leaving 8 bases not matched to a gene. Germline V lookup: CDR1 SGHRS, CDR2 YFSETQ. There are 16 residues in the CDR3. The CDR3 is CASSWPLAGITDTQYF. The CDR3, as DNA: TGCGCCAGCAGCTGGCCGTTAGCGGGGATCACAGATACGCAGTATTTT. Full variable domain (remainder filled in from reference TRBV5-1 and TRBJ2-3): KAGVTQTPRYLIKTRGQQVTLSCSPISGHRSVSWYQQTPGQGLQFLFEYFSETQRNKGNFPGRFSGRQFSNSRSEMNVSTLELGDSALYLCASSWPLAGITDTQYFGPGTRLTVL.

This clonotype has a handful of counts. CDR3 in DNA: TGTGCCAGCAGTTTAATTCTGGGGGGGCCTTACGAGCAGTACTTC. It translates to CASSLILGGPYEQYF. The chain joins TRBV28 to TRBJ2-7; TRBD2 might be the D (7 bases). There are 15 residues in the CDR3. CDR1 and CDR2 from the germline V gene are MDHEN and SYDVKM. V gave up 2 bases and J gave up 4 bases, with 15 bases separating them.

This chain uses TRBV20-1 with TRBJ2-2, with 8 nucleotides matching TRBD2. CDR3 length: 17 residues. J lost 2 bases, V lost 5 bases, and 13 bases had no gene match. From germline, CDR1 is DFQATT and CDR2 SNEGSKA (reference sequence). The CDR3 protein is CSAPGQAGGGNTGELFF. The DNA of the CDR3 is TGCAGTGCTCCAGGCCAGGCGGGGGGCGGAAACACCGGGGAGCTGTTTTTT.

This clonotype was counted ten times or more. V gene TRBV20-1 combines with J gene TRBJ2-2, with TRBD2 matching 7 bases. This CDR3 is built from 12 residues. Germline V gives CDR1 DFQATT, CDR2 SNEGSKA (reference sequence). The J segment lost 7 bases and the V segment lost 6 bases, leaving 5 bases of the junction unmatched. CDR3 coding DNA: TGCAGTGCCGGGCGGGGGATCGGGGAGCTGTTTTTT. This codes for CSAGRGIGELFF.